This T cell receptor beta chain was captured by sequencing in a study (dated by TCRdb to between 2021 and 2023). The study at large found these results: According to the authors, more investigation is needed, including longitudinal sampling and evaluation of a control group.

Concerning this clone itself: Its binding antigen is unknown. It has no much larger one-base neighbor in the sample; base qualities were not kept.

Taken from the germline V gene, the CDR1 and CDR2 loops are SGDLS and YYNGEE. The germline ends are 20 bases apart after V is trimmed by 3 bases and J by 4 bases. The CDR3 covers 16 residues, taking in both the cysteine and the phenylalanine. The kept DNA is CDR3 alone, 48 bases in frame from the first base. PBMCs were separated from peripheral blood, and TCR beta sequencing was performed on genomic DNA obtained from unsorted PBMCs. Survey-level sequencing on the immunoSEQ platform was used to profile the TCR beta chain repertoires. The authors' analysis ran thus. CDR3 amino acid length spectratypes and V-J pairing frequencies were compared, and repertoire diversity was measured with the inverse Simpson index. TCR beta CDR3 sequences were matched against VDJdb to annotate clonotypes specific to SARS-CoV-2, CMV, influenza A and EBV. In its TCRdb copy, this immuneACCESS table keeps in-frame sequences only and misses some clones. Where compared with another copy, unresolved V genes explain less than half of these, and the others have no known cause. V and J calls and clone size are as listed in that table; D and trimming were resolved from the DNA. Present in this sample are approximately 50,000 clones, approximately 93% of which were seen just once. About 11% of the sample comes from the top ten.

The chain employs TRBV9 and TRBJ2-7; the D gene is possibly TRBD1 or TRBD2, with 5 bases matching each. The sequence was obtained from a man between 35 and 55 years old with rheumatoid arthritis. Sequenced: PBMCs. The CDR3 reads CASSGPRDGGSYEQYF. The nucleotide sequence is TGTGCCAGCAGCGGACCCAGGGATGGGGGAAGTTACGAGCAGTACTTC. Beyond the CDR3, the reference TRBV9 and TRBJ2-7 genes provide the residues; the full variable domain reads: DSGVTQTPKHLITATGQRVTLRCSPRSGDLSVYWYQQSLDQGLQFLIQYYNGEERAKGNILERFSAQQFPDLHSELNLSSLELGDSALYFCASSGPRDGGSYEQYFGPGTRLTVT.